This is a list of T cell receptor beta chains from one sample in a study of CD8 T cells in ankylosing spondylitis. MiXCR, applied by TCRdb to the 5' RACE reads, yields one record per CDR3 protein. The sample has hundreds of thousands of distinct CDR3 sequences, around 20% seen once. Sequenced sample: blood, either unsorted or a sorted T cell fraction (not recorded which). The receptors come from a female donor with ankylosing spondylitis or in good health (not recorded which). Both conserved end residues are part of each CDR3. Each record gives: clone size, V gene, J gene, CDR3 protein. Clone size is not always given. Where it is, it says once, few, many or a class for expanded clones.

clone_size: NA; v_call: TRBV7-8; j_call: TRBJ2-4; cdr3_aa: CASSAIGGGAKNIQYF
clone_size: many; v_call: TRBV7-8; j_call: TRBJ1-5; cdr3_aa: CASSSRRVSNQPQHF
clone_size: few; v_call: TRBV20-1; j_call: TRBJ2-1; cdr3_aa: CSAAGEVYNEQFF
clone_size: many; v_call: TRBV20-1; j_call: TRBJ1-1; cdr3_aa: CSASFEGGTEAFF
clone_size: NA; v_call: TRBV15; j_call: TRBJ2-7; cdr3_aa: CATSRVDNEQYF
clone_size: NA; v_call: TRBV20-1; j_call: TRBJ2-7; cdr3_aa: CSATMEAYEQYF
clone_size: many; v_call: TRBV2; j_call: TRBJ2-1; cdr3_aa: CASSGTSGSLNEQFF
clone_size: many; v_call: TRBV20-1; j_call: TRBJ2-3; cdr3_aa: CSARVMGGLADTQYF
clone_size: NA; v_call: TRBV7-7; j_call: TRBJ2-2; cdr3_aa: CASSLGRVGPNTGELFF
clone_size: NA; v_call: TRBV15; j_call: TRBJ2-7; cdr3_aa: CATSRDNGPGEQYF
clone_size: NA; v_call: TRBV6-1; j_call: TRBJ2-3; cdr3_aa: CASSEVGDTQYF
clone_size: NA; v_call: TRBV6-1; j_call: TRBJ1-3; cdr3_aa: CASSPPPTFSGNTIYF
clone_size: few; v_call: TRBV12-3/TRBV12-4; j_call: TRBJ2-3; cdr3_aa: CASSPWTEATDTQYF
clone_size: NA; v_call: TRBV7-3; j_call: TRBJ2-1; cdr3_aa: CASSLSGLPNEQFF
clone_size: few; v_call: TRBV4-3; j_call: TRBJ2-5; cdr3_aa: CASSPLLAGGREETQYF
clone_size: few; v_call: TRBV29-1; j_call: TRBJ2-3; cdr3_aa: CSVDHGRGADTQYF
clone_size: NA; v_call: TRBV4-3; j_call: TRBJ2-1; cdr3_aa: CASSQDFLAGDNEQFF
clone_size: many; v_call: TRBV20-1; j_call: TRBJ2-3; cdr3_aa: CSARDTGSTDTQYF
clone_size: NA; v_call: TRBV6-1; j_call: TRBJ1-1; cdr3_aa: CASSLTARTEAFF
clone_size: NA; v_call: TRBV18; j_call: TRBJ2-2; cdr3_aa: CASSPPGTRNTGELFF
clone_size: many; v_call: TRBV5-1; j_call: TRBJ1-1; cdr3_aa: CASSLGDSRNTEAFF
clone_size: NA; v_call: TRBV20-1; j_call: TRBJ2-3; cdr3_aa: CSARLATDTQYF
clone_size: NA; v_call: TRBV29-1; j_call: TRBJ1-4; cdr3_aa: CSVVGDRVGTNEKLFF
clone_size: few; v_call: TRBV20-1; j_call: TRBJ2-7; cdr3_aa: CSALTGGMNEQYF
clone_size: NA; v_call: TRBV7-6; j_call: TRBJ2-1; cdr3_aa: CASSKDRGSYNEQFF
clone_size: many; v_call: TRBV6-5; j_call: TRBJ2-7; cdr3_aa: CASSYRASGISYEQYF
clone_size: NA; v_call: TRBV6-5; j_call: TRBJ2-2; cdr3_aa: CASSYRSSNTGELFF
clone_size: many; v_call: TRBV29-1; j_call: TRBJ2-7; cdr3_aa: CSVGALGSDEQYF
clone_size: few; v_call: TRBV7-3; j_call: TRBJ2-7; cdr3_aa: CASSPILGSYEQYF
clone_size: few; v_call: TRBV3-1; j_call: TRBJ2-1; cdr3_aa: CASSPDSRTSYNEQFF
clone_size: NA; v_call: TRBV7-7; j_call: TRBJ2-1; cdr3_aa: CASSLNDRPGGEQFF
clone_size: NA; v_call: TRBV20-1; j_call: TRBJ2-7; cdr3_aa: CSATESASGSLYEQYF
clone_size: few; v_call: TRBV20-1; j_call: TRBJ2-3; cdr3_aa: CSAVPGRNTDTQYF
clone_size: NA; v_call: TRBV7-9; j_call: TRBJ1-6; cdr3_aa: CASSLFQFNTLHF
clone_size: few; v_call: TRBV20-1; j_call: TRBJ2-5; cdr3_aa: CSAPGLSETQYF
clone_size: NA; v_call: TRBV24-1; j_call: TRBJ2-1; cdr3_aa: CATSDLAGPENEQFF
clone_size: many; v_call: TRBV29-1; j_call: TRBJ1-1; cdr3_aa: CSGVGVNTEAFF
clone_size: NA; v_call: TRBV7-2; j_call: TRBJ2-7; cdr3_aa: CASNTRGRSAEQYF
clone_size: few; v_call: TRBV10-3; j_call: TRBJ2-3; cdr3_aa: CAAGTGPSTDTQYF
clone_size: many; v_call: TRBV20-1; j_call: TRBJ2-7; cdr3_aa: CSAREAASGDEQYF
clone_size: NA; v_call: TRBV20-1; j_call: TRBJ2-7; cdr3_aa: CSARIAVPYEQYF
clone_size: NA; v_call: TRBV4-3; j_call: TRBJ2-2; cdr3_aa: CASSQVPSTESGELFF
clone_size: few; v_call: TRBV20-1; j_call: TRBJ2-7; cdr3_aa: CSARRTGGVYEQYF
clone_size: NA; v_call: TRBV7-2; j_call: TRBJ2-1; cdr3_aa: CASSSYRVNEQFF
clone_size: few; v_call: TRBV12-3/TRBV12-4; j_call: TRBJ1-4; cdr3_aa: CASRATGARAKLFF
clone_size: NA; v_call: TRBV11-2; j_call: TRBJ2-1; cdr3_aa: CASTLGVAGTSFLHEQFF
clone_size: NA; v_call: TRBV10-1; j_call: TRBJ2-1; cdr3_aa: CASSEGLDEQFF
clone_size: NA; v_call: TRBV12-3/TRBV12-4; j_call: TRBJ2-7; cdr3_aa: CASSLQRAYEQYF
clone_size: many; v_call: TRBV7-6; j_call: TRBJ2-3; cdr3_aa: CASSLRVSTDTQYF
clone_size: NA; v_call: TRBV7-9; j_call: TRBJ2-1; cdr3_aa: CASSRSGSHNEQFF
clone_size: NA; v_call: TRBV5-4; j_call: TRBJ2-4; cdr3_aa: CASSSRPAEEKNIQYF
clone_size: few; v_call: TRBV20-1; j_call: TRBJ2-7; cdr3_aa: CSALAGYEQYF
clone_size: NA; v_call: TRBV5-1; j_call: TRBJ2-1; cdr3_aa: CASSLNLINEQFF